The 28 T cell receptor beta chains below come from one sample, sequenced in a study of T cell responses to AZD1222 COVID-19 vaccine. Measured with immunoSEQ multiplex PCR; TCRdb has only the in-frame clones, and not every one. This table has some 180,000 clones, 85% to 95% appearing once. The sequencing here drew on peripheral blood, taken 28 days after the second dose of the MenACWY control vaccine. The receptors derive from an adult who received the MenACWY meningococcal vaccine as a control.

This chain connects TRBV7-9 to TRBJ1-4; D may be TRBD1 (5 bases). The CDR3 is 15 residues long. Trimming removed 5 bases at V and 5 bases at J, with 15 bases between. The germline gives CDR1 SEHNR, CDR2 FQNEAQ (reference sequence). The DNA for the CDR3 is TGTGCCAGCAGCCAGGACCAGGGACCGAATGAAAAACTGTTTTTT. This codes for CASSQDQGPNEKLFF.

J is TRBJ2-3 and V is TRBV5-6; weak D call: TRBD2 (5 bases). Between the trimmed V and J ends, which lost 4 bases and 0 bases, there was a span of 12 bases. Looked up from germline, CDR1 is SGHDT and CDR2 is YYEEEE. The CDR3 consists of 15 residues. CDR3 sequence reads: CASSNGLISTDTQYF. In DNA, the CDR3 is TGTGCCAGCAGCAACGGACTGATTAGCACAGATACGCAGTATTTT.

The chain links TRBV29-1 to TRBJ1-2, with D unresolved. The germline V and J ends were trimmed by 7 bases and 6 bases, with 12 bases remaining between them. The CDR3 has 11 residues. The germline CDR1 and CDR2 sequences are SQVTM and ANQGSEA. DNA of the CDR3: TGCAGCGCTGCGGGGAGCGATGGCTACACCTTC. Translated, it gives CSAAGSDGYTF.

The V gene is TRBV3-1 (or the pseudogene TRBV3-2), the J gene TRBJ1-5, with 7 bases identical to TRBD1. J was trimmed by 2 bases and V by 5 bases; bases with no gene match: 3. CDR1 is LGHDT and CDR2 is YNNKEL in the germline V gene (reference sequence). The CDR3 has 14 residues. CDR3 protein: CASSKQGRNQPQHF. The CDR3 coding sequence is TGTGCCAGCAGCAAACAGGGGCGCAATCAGCCCCAGCATTTT.

This chain connects TRBV5-1 to TRBJ2-2, with 7 positions matching TRBD2. The CDR3 extends over 15 amino acids. The V gene end was trimmed by 4 bases and the J gene end by 7 bases; junction bases not matched to a gene: 10. Germline V gene sequence: CDR1 SGHRS, CDR2 YFSETQ. The CDR3 region has the DNA TGCGCCAGCAGCCCAGCGGGACCCCTCAGCGGGGAGCTGTTTTTT. It encodes CASSPAGPLSGELFF.

This clone was observed once. The chain combines TRBV2 with TRBJ2-5; D unresolved. Trimming cost V 4 bases and J 5 bases, with 11 bases left between them. Germline values: CDR1 SNHLY, CDR2 FYNNEI. This CDR3 spans 13 amino acids. As DNA, the CDR3 is TGTGCCAGCAGTGTGAAGGGCTGGGAGACCCAGTACTTC. Its translation is CASSVKGWETQYF.

Written as DNA, the CDR3 is TGTGCCACCAGCAGAGCGGCGACTGGTGAGCAGTTCTTC. Protein product: CATSRAATGEQFF. The V call is TRBV15, the J call TRBJ2-1, with D unclear. Trimming took off 1 base at V and 9 bases at J, with 10 bases between the two ends. Germline values: CDR1 LNHNV, CDR2 YYDKDF (reference sequence). The CDR3 totals 13 residues.

J is TRBJ1-4 and V is TRBV28; a weak D match, TRBD1 (5 bases). V was pared by 4 bases and J by 8 bases, with 17 bases between. This CDR3 has 15 amino acids. Germline V CDR1 and CDR2: MDHEN, SYDVKM. The CDR3, as DNA: TGTGCCAGCAGTTCCCCATTGAGGGGACGGGAAAAACTGTTTTTT. It encodes CASSSPLRGREKLFF.

This chain connects TRBV28 to TRBJ1-1; weak D call: TRBD1 (6 bases). The CDR3 is made up of 14 amino acids. CDR1 and CDR2 from the germline V gene are MDHEN and SYDVKM. V was cut by 6 bases and J by 4 bases, with 15 bases left in between. DNA for the CDR3: TGTGCCAGCAGATACCCAAAAGGGGGCACTGAAGCTTTCTTT. Translation gives CASRYPKGGTEAFF.

This sequence joins TRBV4-3 and TRBJ1-1; D remains ambiguous. This CDR3 has 14 residues. V shed 2 bases and J shed 1 base, with 8 bases lying between them. CDR1 is LGHNA, CDR2 YSLEER, per germline. The DNA for the CDR3 is TGCGCCAGCAGCCAATTATCCCCGAACACTGAAGCTTTCTTT. Its protein is CASSQLSPNTEAFF.

CDR3 residues: CASSLVTGYQETQYF. In DNA, the CDR3 is TGTGCCAGCAGCTTGGTTACAGGGTACCAAGAGACCCAGTACTTC. The chain joins TRBV5-5 to TRBJ2-5; D perhaps matches TRBD1 (6 bases). The CDR3 extends over 15 amino acids. V was trimmed by 0 bases and J by 0 bases, leaving 9 bases between them. Germline V CDR1 and CDR2: SGHKS, YYEKEE (reference sequence).

The rearrangement uses TRBV7-2 and TRBJ1-2; D gene ambiguous. Germline CDR1 SGHTA, CDR2 FQGNSA. The CDR3 totals 14 residues. The ends were cut back, 3 bases at V and 8 bases at J, with 16 bases in the middle. The CDR3 sequence is CASSFVWTSMGYTF. The CDR3 coding sequence is TGTGCCAGCAGCTTCGTTTGGACTTCGATGGGCTACACCTTC.

J is TRBJ1-2 and V is TRBV30; unclear D gene. With 1 base removed from V and 3 bases from J, the gap between germline ends came to 12 bases. CDR1 is GTSNPN and CDR2 is SVGIG in the germline V gene (reference sequence). There are 14 residues in the CDR3. The CDR3 coding sequence is TGTGCCTGGAGTGGGGTGGTGGAGTACTATGGCTACACCTTC. It specifies CAWSGVVEYYGYTF.

The gene calls are TRBV9 and TRBJ2-3; D could derive from TRBD1 or TRBD2 (5 bases each). The germline V gene has CDR1 SGDLS and CDR2 YYNGEE. The CDR3 has 15 amino acids. V gave up 4 bases and J gave up 2 bases, with 14 bases separating them. The CDR3 region is CASSSGPEYTDTQYF. The CDR3 DNA reads as TGTGCCAGCAGCTCGGGACCGGAGTACACAGATACGCAGTATTTT.

The genes are TRBV5-1 and TRBJ1-1; 8 positions agree with TRBD1. Trimming at V came to 3 bases and at J to 1 base, leaving 5 bases not matched to a gene. Germline CDR1 reads SGHRS; CDR2 reads YFSETQ. The CDR3 sequence is 15 residues long. Here the CDR3 DNA reads TGCGCCAGCAGCTATGGACAGGGCGGGAACACTGAAGCTTTCTTT. It yields the protein CASSYGQGGNTEAFF.

V gene TRBV5-1 combines with J gene TRBJ1-4; D gene ambiguous. This CDR3 comprises 16 residues. CDR1 is SGHRS, CDR2 YFSETQ, per germline. V lost 3 bases and J 4 bases, leaving 16 bases between the germline ends. For the CDR3, the DNA is TGCGCCAGCAGCTCAGGTTCCGCAACGGGTAATGAAAAACTGTTTTTT. Protein: CASSSGSATGNEKLFF.

V is TRBV9 and J is TRBJ1-2, with 10 bases matching TRBD1. With V trimmed by 4 bases and J by 5 bases, 5 bases remained unmatched. The CDR3 spans 14 residues. The germline CDR1 and CDR2 sequences are SGDLS and YYNGEE. Here the CDR3 reads CASSIGTGDYGYTF. CDR3 DNA: TGTGCCAGCAGCATTGGGACAGGGGATTATGGCTACACCTTC.

The chain employs TRBV5-4 and TRBJ2-2, with D unresolved. V lost 0 bases to trimming and J lost 4 bases, with 10 bases between them. The CDR3 extends over 15 amino acids. Germline V gene data show CDR1 as SGHNT and CDR2 as YYREEE (reference sequence). CDR3 DNA: TGTGCCAGCAGCTTGGATCGGGTGGCCACCGGGGAGCTGTTTTTT. Translating it yields CASSLDRVATGELFF.

This clone was seen a handful of times. The CDR3, as DNA: TGTGCCATCAGTGAGTCGATGACAGGGAGCTACGAGCAGTACTTC. Its protein is CAISESMTGSYEQYF. The chain links TRBV10-3 to TRBJ2-7, with 7 bases fitting TRBD1. J was trimmed by 3 bases and V by 0 bases; bases with no gene match: 5. Germline-derived CDR1 and CDR2 are ENHRY and SYGVKD. The CDR3 sequence is 15 residues long.

The gene calls are TRBV4-2 and TRBJ2-3; perhaps TRBD1 as D (5 bases). CDR3 length equals 15 residues. Germline V gene sequence: CDR1 LGHNA, CDR2 YNFKEQ. Trimming left V 0 bases short and J 6 bases short, with 13 bases between. CDR3 region: CASSQDGQGADTQYF. CDR3 nucleotides: TGTGCCAGCAGCCAAGATGGGCAGGGCGCCGATACGCAGTATTTT.

The V gene is TRBV6-1, the J gene TRBJ1-3; TRBD1 might be the D (5 bases). This CDR3 spans 15 amino acids. V shed 2 bases and J shed 2 bases, with 10 bases lying between them. Germline assignment: CDR1 MNHNS and CDR2 SASEGT. Here the CDR3 reads CASSELGETGNTIYF. CDR3 in DNA: TGTGCCAGCAGTGAACTGGGGGAAACTGGAAACACCATATATTTT.

The chain combines TRBV5-4 with TRBJ1-1; D remains unclear. CDR1 and CDR2 from the germline V gene are SGHNT and YYREEE (reference sequence). The CDR3 contains 15 residues. V lost 4 bases to trimming and J lost 1 base, with 14 bases between them. The CDR3 reads CASSISLGRNTEAFF. The DNA of the CDR3 is TGTGCCAGCAGCATAAGCCTAGGCAGGAACACTGAAGCTTTCTTT.

The chain carries TRBV11-3 and TRBJ2-1, with TRBD1 identical over 9 bases. The CDR3 totals 15 residues. The J segment lost 0 bases and the V segment lost 7 bases, leaving 4 bases of the junction unmatched. The germline V gene encodes CDR1 SGHNT and CDR2 YENEEA. DNA for the CDR3: TGTGCCAGCACCTCGGGACAGGGCTCCTACAATGAGCAGTTCTTC. Amino acid sequence: CASTSGQGSYNEQFF.

The genes are TRBV3-1 (or the pseudogene TRBV3-2) and TRBJ1-1; D is unresolved. The length of the CDR3 is 18 residues. Trimming pared 1 base from V and 4 bases from J, leaving 22 bases between. Germline CDR1 and CDR2: LGHDT and YNNKEL (reference sequence). In DNA form, the CDR3 reads TGTGCCAGCAGCCAAGGAAAAGGGCCGGGAAGTTTGGGCACTGAAGCTTTCTTT. This codes for CASSQGKGPGSLGTEAFF.

The sample holds one count of this clone. J is TRBJ1-3 and V is TRBV5-6, with 7 bases fitting TRBD1. There are 18 residues in the CDR3. In germline, CDR1 is SGHDT, CDR2 YYEEEE. With V trimmed by 4 bases and J by 0 bases, 13 bases remained unmatched. The CDR3 here is CASSKDRTGFNSGNTIYF. The CDR3 nucleotides read TGTGCCAGCAGCAAGGACAGGACAGGATTCAACTCTGGAAACACCATATATTTT. Together with reference TRBV5-6 and TRBJ1-3, the CDR3 gives the full variable domain: DAGVTQSPTHLIKTRGQQVTLRCSPKSGHDTVSWYQQALGQGPQFIFQYYEEEERQRGNFPDRFSGHQFPNYSSELNVNALLLGDSALYLCASSKDRTGFNSGNTIYFGEGSWLTVV.

V gene TRBV5-1 combines with J gene TRBJ2-7, with D hard to call. V was cut by 2 bases and J by 1 base, with 7 bases left in between. The CDR3 contains 13 residues. Germline assignment: CDR1 SGHRS and CDR2 YFSETQ. The CDR3 coding sequence is TGCGCCAGCAGCTTCCGAGGATCCTACGAGCAGTACTTC. It codes for CASSFRGSYEQYF. The full variable domain, rest sourced from reference TRBV5-1 and TRBJ2-7, is KAGVTQTPRYLIKTRGQQVTLSCSPISGHRSVSWYQQTPGQGLQFLFEYFSETQRNKGNFPGRFSGRQFSNSRSEMNVSTLELGDSALYLCASSFRGSYEQYFGPGTRLTVT.

This clone was counted a single time. V is TRBV5-4 and J is TRBJ2-7; D is undetermined. V was pared by 0 bases and J by 5 bases, with 9 bases between. Germline V gene sequence: CDR1 SGHNT, CDR2 YYREEE (reference sequence). This CDR3 region has 13 residues. The CDR3 reads CASSLVAVDEQYF. Here the CDR3 DNA reads TGTGCCAGCAGCTTGGTCGCCGTGGACGAGCAGTACTTC. The full variable domain, rest sourced from reference TRBV5-4 and TRBJ2-7, is ETGVTQSPTHLIKTRGQQVTLRCSSQSGHNTVSWYQQALGQGPQFIFQYYREEENGRGNFPPRFSGLQFPNYSSELNVNALELDDSALYLCASSLVAVDEQYFGPGTRLTVT.

The chain joins TRBV29-1 to TRBJ1-2; D is uncertain. CDR1 and CDR2 from the germline V gene are SQVTM and ANQGSEA. V lost 5 bases, J lost 8 bases, and 15 bases lay in between. The CDR3 is 12 residues long. CDR3 in amino acids: CSVPGSLGGYTF. In DNA, the CDR3 is TGCAGCGTTCCCGGGTCGCTCGGGGGCTACACCTTC.